This entry lists 25 T cell receptor beta chains sequenced from one sample in a study of OX40 agonist ivuxolimab in advanced cancers. Profiled with immunoSEQ multiplex PCR; TCRdb holds only in-frame clones, not every one. The data contain under 80,000 clones, 88% of them singletons. The sequenced sample was CD4+ or CD8+ T cells sorted from blood, obtained in a trial of the OX40 agonist ivuxolimab. The receptors were gathered from an adult with an advanced solid tumor such as melanoma, head and neck, liver or kidney cancer.

The genes are TRBV6-5 and TRBJ2-1; TRBD1 agrees at 7 bases. The CDR3 totals 14 residues. The germline gives CDR1 MNHEY, CDR2 SVGAGI. V was clipped by 5 bases and J by 7 bases; unmatched bases: 8. CDR3 DNA: TGTGCCAGCAGTGACAGGGAGCGCGGAAATGAGCAGTTCTTC. Residues: CASSDRERGNEQFF.

This clone was recorded only once. The chain recombines TRBV6-1 with TRBJ2-7; D not certain. CDR3 length equals 12 residues. Per germline, CDR1 MNHNS and CDR2 SASEGT. The ends were cut back, 8 bases at V and 7 bases at J, with 15 bases in the middle. As DNA, the CDR3 is TGTGCCAGCGGTCGTAATGGAGCAGAGCAGTACTTC. Its translation is CASGRNGAEQYF.

This clone has only a few counts. The chain has TRBV19 and TRBJ2-6; D is perhaps TRBD1 (5 bases). Germline-derived CDR1 and CDR2 are LNHDA and SQIVND (reference sequence). Trimming stripped 8 bases from V and 0 bases from J, with 20 bases between. CDR3 length: 18 residues. The chain's CDR3 is CASYLSGRVGSGANVLTF. DNA of the CDR3: TGTGCCAGTTACCTCTCGGGCAGGGTGGGCTCTGGGGCCAACGTCCTGACTTTC.

The chain combines TRBV7-3 with TRBJ2-1; D is tentatively TRBD1 or TRBD2 (5 bases each). The CDR3 length is 16 residues. Trimming took off 2 bases at V and 1 base at J, with 12 bases between the two ends. Germline lookup yields CDR1 SGHTA and CDR2 FQGTGA. DNA of the CDR3: TGTGCCAGCAGCTTATTTGGGGGAACATCCTACAATGAGCAGTTCTTC. It codes for CASSLFGGTSYNEQFF. Together with reference TRBV7-3 and TRBJ2-1, the CDR3 gives the full variable domain: GAGVSQTPSNKVTEKGKYVELRCDPISGHTALYWYRQSLGQGPEFLIYFQGTGAADDSGLPNDRFFAVRPEGSVSTLKIQRTERGDSAVYLCASSLFGGTSYNEQFFGPGTRLTVL.

CDR3 DNA: TGTGCCACCAGCAGAGGTGTGACTAGCGGGAGGGCCGGGGGCCAAGAGACCCAGTACTTC. Protein sequence: CATSRGVTSGRAGGQETQYF. This chain joins TRBV15 and TRBJ2-5, with TRBD2 identical over 14 bases. The CDR3 runs to 20 residues. The junction had 11 bases not matched to a gene; V was cut back by 1 base and J by 1 base. CDR1 is LNHNV, CDR2 YYDKDF, per germline (reference sequence). The complete variable domain, with remaining parts taken from reference TRBV15 and TRBJ2-5, reads DAMVIQNPRYQVTQFGKPVTLSCSQTLNHNVMYWYQQKSSQAPKLLFHYYDKDFNNEADTPDNFQSRRPNTSFCFLDIRSPGLGDTAMYLCATSRGVTSGRAGGQETQYFGPGTRLLVL.

J is TRBJ2-5 and V is TRBV5-6, with 12 bases identical to TRBD2. J was trimmed by 5 bases and V by 2 bases; bases with no gene match: 10. The CDR3 is 17 amino acids. CDR1 SGHDT and CDR2 YYEEEE come from the germline V gene. The CDR3 here is CASSFGPSGRARETQYF. The DNA of the CDR3 is TGTGCCAGCAGCTTCGGTCCTAGCGGGAGGGCCCGGGAGACCCAGTACTTC.

The chain carries TRBV28 and TRBJ1-1, with TRBD1 identical over 8 bases. The CDR3 sequence is 15 residues long. J gave up 6 bases and V 5 bases, and 11 bases lay outside the gene matches. Germline V gene data show CDR1 as MDHEN and CDR2 as SYDVKM. CDR3 sequence reads: CASSPRQGLRAEAFF. The CDR3 region has the DNA TGTGCCAGCAGTCCCCGACAGGGGCTCCGGGCTGAAGCTTTCTTT.

The chain joins TRBV9 to TRBJ2-7; 9 bases match TRBD2. The germline V gene encodes CDR1 SGDLS and CDR2 YYNGEE. With 0 bases clipped from V and 2 bases from J, the junction kept 9 bases outside the gene matches. This CDR3 has 17 residues. DNA for the CDR3: TGTGCCAGCAGCGTAGGGGGGACTAGCCGGACTCCCTACGAGCAGTACTTC. Amino acid sequence: CASSVGGTSRTPYEQYF.

This chain joins TRBV11-2 and TRBJ2-7; 8 bases fit TRBD1. The germline V gene encodes CDR1 SGHAT and CDR2 FQNNGV. V lost 5 bases and J lost 2; bases outside the gene matches: 11. The CDR3 runs to 16 residues. The CDR3 bases are TGTGCCAGCAGCACTAGGGCCGGGACAGGCACCTACGAGCAGTACTTC. Translation: CASSTRAGTGTYEQYF. Looking up the rest from reference TRBV11-2 and TRBJ2-7 gives the full variable domain: EAGVAQSPRYKIIEKRQSVAFWCNPISGHATLYWYQQILGQGPKLLIQFQNNGVVDDSQLPKDRFSAERLKGVDSTLKIQPAKLEDSAVYLCASSTRAGTGTYEQYFGPGTRLTVT.

The V and J genes are TRBV4-1 and TRBJ1-1, with TRBD1 matching 7 bases. V gave up 2 bases and J gave up 2 bases; unmatched junction bases: 5. The CDR3 length is 15 residues. CDR1 and CDR2 (germline): MGHRA, YSYEKL. This CDR3 reads CASSQPDRANTEAFF. CDR3 sequence (DNA): TGCGCCAGCAGCCAACCCGACAGGGCAAACACTGAAGCTTTCTTT.

This chain joins TRBV18 and TRBJ2-7, with D perhaps matching TRBD2 (6 bases). Germline CDR1 and CDR2: KGHSH and LQKENI. CDR3 length: 14 amino acids. V was clipped by 2 bases and J by 3 bases, with 11 bases between them. CDR3 bases: TGTGCCAGCTCACCAGGGGGGACGGACTACGAGCAGTACTTC. Its translation: CASSPGGTDYEQYF.

V and J are TRBV2 and TRBJ2-3, with 13 bases fitting TRBD2. The CDR3 consists of 16 residues. J lost 0 bases, V lost 6 bases, and 3 bases had no gene match. The germline gives CDR1 SNHLY, CDR2 FYNNEI. The CDR3 region has the DNA TGTGCCAGCAGGGTGGGACTAGCGGGAAGCACAGATACGCAGTATTTT. It is translated as CASRVGLAGSTDTQYF.

The J gene is TRBJ2-3, the V gene TRBV7-6; maybe TRBD2 (5 bases). Germline V gives CDR1 SGHVS, CDR2 FNYEAQ. This CDR3 spans 14 amino acids. V lost 2 bases and J 2 bases, leaving 8 bases between the germline ends. The CDR3 DNA follows: TGTGCCAGCAGCTTACGGGGAGTCACAGATACGCAGTATTTT. It translates to CASSLRGVTDTQYF.

This chain connects TRBV28 to TRBJ1-2, with 8 bases that match TRBD1. The V and J ends lost 8 bases and 13 bases, in that order; junction bases with no gene match: 9. Germline V CDR1 and CDR2: MDHEN, SYDVKM. This CDR3 is built from 11 residues. CDR3: CASRDGQGSTF. The CDR3 region has the DNA TGTGCCAGCCGAGATGGACAGGGAAGCACCTTC.

The rearrangement links TRBV5-4 to TRBJ2-3; 14 positions match TRBD2. The germline V gene encodes CDR1 SGHNT and CDR2 YYREEE (reference sequence). V lost 3 bases to trimming and J lost 1 base; unmatched junction nucleotides: 4. This CDR3 has 17 residues. The chain's CDR3 is CASSSEGLAGGTDTQYF. In nucleotides, the CDR3 is TGTGCCAGCAGCTCTGAGGGACTAGCGGGGGGCACAGATACGCAGTATTTT.

The chain combines TRBV19 with TRBJ2-7; D gene unclear. Looked up from germline, CDR1 is LNHDA and CDR2 is SQIVND (reference sequence). V was trimmed by 6 bases and J by 6 bases, leaving 15 bases between them. The CDR3 contains 13 residues. Here the CDR3 DNA reads TGTGCCAGTAGCCCCGGACCGCCCAGCGAGCAGTACTTC. It specifies CASSPGPPSEQYF.

This clone came up once. The V and J genes are TRBV28 and TRBJ1-4, with D perhaps matching TRBD1 (5 bases). The CDR3 covers 15 residues. Germline-derived CDR1 and CDR2 are MDHEN and SYDVKM. V lost 2 bases and J 6 bases, leaving 13 bases between the germline ends. DNA for the CDR3: TGTGCCAGCAGTTTAGTTGGGCAGGGAGATGAAAAACTGTTTTTT. Translated, it gives CASSLVGQGDEKLFF.

The J gene is TRBJ2-3, the V gene TRBV2; D is unresolved. Trimming stripped 7 bases from V and 8 bases from J, with 13 bases between. Germline values: CDR1 SNHLY, CDR2 FYNNEI. The CDR3 is made up of 12 amino acids. The CDR3 DNA reads as TGTGCCAGCATCCCCGACATCGGTACGCAGTATTTT. It codes for CASIPDIGTQYF.

This clone was seen a handful of times. The chain uses TRBV2 and TRBJ1-5; 8 bases line up with TRBD1. The trim removed 8 bases at V and 3 bases at J, leaving 6 bases unmatched. Germline assignment: CDR1 SNHLY and CDR2 FYNNEI. The CDR3 has 14 amino acids. The CDR3 DNA reads as TGTGCCAGCGGTCCGACAGGGGTCAATCAGCCCCAGCATTTT. Protein product: CASGPTGVNQPQHF. Drawing the rest from reference TRBV2 and TRBJ1-5, the complete variable domain is EPEVTQTPSHQVTQMGQEVILRCVPISNHLYFYWYRQILGQKVEFLVSFYNNEISEKSEIFDDQFSVERPDGSNFTLKIRSTKLEDSAMYFCASGPTGVNQPQHFGDGTRLSIL.

The count of this clone is one. This chain links TRBV4-2 with TRBJ2-2; 9 bases match TRBD2. The CDR3 is 18 residues long. V dropped 0 bases and J dropped 8; count of bases not matched to a gene: 13. The germline gives CDR1 LGHNA, CDR2 YNFKEQ. In DNA form, the CDR3 reads TGTGCCAGCAGCCAAGATGAGGGGACTAGCAGCCCGGCGGGGGAGCTGTTTTTT. Its protein product is CASSQDEGTSSPAGELFF.

The chain carries TRBV5-1 and TRBJ2-7; possibly TRBD1 for D (5 bases). Germline assignment: CDR1 SGHRS and CDR2 YFSETQ. The CDR3 totals 16 residues. The ends were cut back, 3 bases at V and 5 bases at J, with 21 bases in the middle. The CDR3 region is CASSSYTGNTVDEQYF. CDR3 in DNA: TGCGCCAGCAGCTCCTATACAGGTAACACCGTCGACGAGCAGTACTTC.

The V gene is TRBV19, the J gene TRBJ2-1, with 7 bases fitting TRBD2. The CDR3 runs 15 residues. Trimming removed 5 bases from V and 10 bases from J; junction bases left unmatched: 14. Germline CDR1 LNHDA, CDR2 SQIVND (reference sequence). The CDR3 bases are TGTGCCAGTAGTCTACCGCGGGAGATGCGGGTAGAGCAGTTCTTC. Translated, it gives CASSLPREMRVEQFF.

The genes are TRBV19 and TRBJ1-2; possible D gene TRBD1, 6 bases. Deletions cut 5 bases from V and 2 bases from J, with 21 bases between. The length of the CDR3 is 17 residues. CDR1 is LNHDA, CDR2 SQIVND, per germline (reference sequence). In DNA form, the CDR3 reads TGTGCCAGTAGTGCCTCCTTCGGGGGGCTACAGAACTATGGCTACACCTTC. Its protein product is CASSASFGGLQNYGYTF.

The chain joins TRBV7-9 to TRBJ2-7, with TRBD1 matching 9 bases. J gave up 1 base and V 5 bases, and 12 bases lay outside the gene matches. Germline CDR1 and CDR2: SEHNR and FQNEAQ (reference sequence). CDR3 length: 17 amino acids. The CDR3 spells CASSDWGRGTGSYEQYF. The CDR3, as DNA: TGTGCCAGCAGCGATTGGGGGCGGGGGACAGGGTCCTACGAGCAGTACTTC.

The chain uses TRBV10-3 and TRBJ2-7, with TRBD2 matching over 13 bases. The CDR3 covers 16 residues. Germline assignment: CDR1 ENHRY and CDR2 SYGVKD. J was trimmed by 6 bases and V by 3 bases; bases with no gene match: 8. The chain's CDR3 is CAISDPGLAGVSEQYF. DNA for the CDR3: TGTGCCATCAGTGACCCCGGACTAGCGGGAGTCTCCGAGCAGTACTTC.